What follows describes a single TCR beta chain. Losses at the gene ends were 3 bases for V and 3 bases for J; bases not matched to a gene: 3. Germline lookup yields CDR1 ENHRY and CDR2 SYGVKD. CDR3 size: 16 residues. This record comes from a study of blood T cell repertoires in COVID-19. Turning to the study itself: Recovered participants had two consecutive negative NP/OP PCR tests, healthcare professional clearance, or symptom resolution.

Sequenced by immunoSEQ multiplex PCR; TCRdb stores in-frame clones only, minus some. The data show roughly 200,000 clones, with about 86% seen just once and approximately 3.1% held by the top ten. Sequenced sample: PBMCs or T cells enriched from blood (not recorded which). The receptor was derived from a woman aged 45-60 years in a cohort exposed to, infected with or recovered from COVID-19 (not recorded which). This chain links TRBV10-3 with TRBJ2-1, with 12 bases aligning to TRBD1. CDR3: CAISDRDRGLYNEQFF. CDR3 in DNA: TGTGCCATCAGTGATCGGGACAGGGGGCTCTACAATGAGCAGTTCTTC.